This TCR beta chain appears in the sequencing data of a study of T cells in localized non-small cell lung cancer. Overall study results and limits: Of the top 100 tumor clones, median about 53 were in adjacent lung, about 26 among its top 100. Uninvolved adjacent lung had higher T cell clonality than tumor and all other tissues. With higher T cell density in blood came longer overall survival.

A remark on this clone: Its antigen is undetermined. Relative to the germline gene, one junction end is altered; a read error may explain this.

CDR3 length equals 15 residues. From germline, CDR1 is SSHAT and CDR2 FNYEAQ (reference sequence). Repertoires were generated with immunoSEQ multiplex PCR, while TCRdb's copy carries only in-frame clones and drops some. The sample has 55,000 or so clones, 60% to 85% seen once. The gene calls are TRBV7-7 and TRBJ1-4; D possibly corresponds to TRBD1 (5 bases). This sequence was found in a woman aged 35-70 years with stage II lung adenocarcinoma. Material: PBMCs, obtained before any cancer treatment. The CDR3 region is CASSLTQGPNEKLFF. For the CDR3, the DNA is TGTGCTAGCAGCTTAACGCAGGGACCTAATGAAAAACTGTTTTTT.